The clone carrying this T cell receptor (beta chain) has just a few counts. Its specificity is not known. Researchers amplified the TCR beta CDR3 regions from RNA transcripts. The TCR CDR3 was amplified in a first-round RT-PCR using the HTBI primer set. In TCRdb, the multiplex PCR reads were re-called with MiXCR into one record per CDR3 protein. The sample gives approximately 380,000 distinct CDR3 sequences, about 18% of which show up once; 35% to 45% is in the top ten. For ophthalmopathy patients, the Clinical Activity Score was at least 3 and the NOSPECS grade at least 4; duration was under 3 months. The data were obtained in a study of T cells in Graves' hyperthyroidism and ophthalmopathy. General observations from the study: Most thyroid-expanded clonotypes above 0.001 were also found in blood.

This CDR3 contains 15 residues. V was clipped by 5 bases and J by 0 bases, with 14 bases between them. Germline V CDR1 and CDR2: MGHRA, YSYEKL. The sequenced sample was blood. The chain links TRBV4-1 to TRBJ2-7; maybe TRBD1 (6 bases). The sequence was collected from a man younger than 35 with Graves' ophthalmopathy. The DNA for the CDR3 is TGCGCCAGCAGCTACGGGCGGACAGTCTCCTACGAGCAGTACTTC. It is translated as CASSYGRTVSYEQYF.